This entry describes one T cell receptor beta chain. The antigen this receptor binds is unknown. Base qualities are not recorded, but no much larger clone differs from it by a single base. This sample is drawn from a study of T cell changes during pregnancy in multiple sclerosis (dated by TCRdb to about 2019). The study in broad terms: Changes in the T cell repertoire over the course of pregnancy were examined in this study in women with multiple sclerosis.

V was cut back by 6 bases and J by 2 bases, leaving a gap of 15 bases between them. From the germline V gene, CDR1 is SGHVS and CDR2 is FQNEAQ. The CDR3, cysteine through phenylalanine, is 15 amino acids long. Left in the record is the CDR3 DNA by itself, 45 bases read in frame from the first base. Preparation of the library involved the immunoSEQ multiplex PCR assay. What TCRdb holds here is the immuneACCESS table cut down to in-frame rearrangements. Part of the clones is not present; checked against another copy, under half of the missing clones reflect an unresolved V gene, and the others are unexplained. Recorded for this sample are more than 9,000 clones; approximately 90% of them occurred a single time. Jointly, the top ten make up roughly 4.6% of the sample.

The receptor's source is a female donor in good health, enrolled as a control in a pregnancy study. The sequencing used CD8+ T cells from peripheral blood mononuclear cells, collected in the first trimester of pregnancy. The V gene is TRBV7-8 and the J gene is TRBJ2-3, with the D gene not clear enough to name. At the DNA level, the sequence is TGTGCCAGCAGATCAGATAGCATTTTCACAGATACGCAGTATTTT. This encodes CASRSDSIFTDTQYF.